Listed below are T cell receptor beta chains from one sample, sequenced in a study of cytomegalovirus exposure and HLA in healthy donors. Repertoires were generated with immunoSEQ multiplex PCR, while TCRdb's copy carries only in-frame clones and drops some. Among approximately 130,000 clones listed, about 80% were seen once. The source material was PBMCs. The receptors come from a woman between 50 and 59 years old in good health and CMV-seronegative. The CDR3 runs from the conserved cysteine through the conserved F or W. Fields, in order: D gene, clone size, CDR3 length, J gene, V gene, CDR3 protein, CDR3 DNA. D genes are given only for firm matches. A clone size is listed for some rows: how often the clone was seen (once, few, many), or a class if it is expanded.

NA NA 16 TRBJ1-1 TRBV11-2 CASSPSTGRVNTEAFF TGTGCCAGCAGCCCCTCAACAGGGAGGGTGAACACTGAAGCTTTCTTT
NA NA 11 TRBJ2-7 TRBV27 CASSGSYEQYF TGTGCCAGCAGCGGGTCCTACGAGCAGTACTTC
TRBD2 NA 19 TRBJ2-5 TRBV30 CAWSGSSGSKLRSQETQYF TGTGCCTGGAGTGGCTCTAGCGGGAGTAAACTAAGGTCCCAAGAGACCCAGTACTTC
NA NA 16 TRBJ2-1 TRBV14 CASSQDGGSSYNEQFF TGTGCCAGCAGCCAAGATGGCGGAAGCTCCTACAATGAGCAGTTCTTC
NA NA 16 TRBJ2-1 TRBV27 CASSPLLTGTYNEQFF TGTGCCAGCAGTCCCCTATTAACAGGTACATACAATGAGCAGTTCTTC
NA NA 15 TRBJ2-5 TRBV7-2 CASSATQGMIETQYF TGTGCCAGCAGCGCGACCCAGGGGATGATAGAGACCCAGTACTTC
NA NA 12 TRBJ2-2 TRBV5-1 CASSLAAGELFF TGCGCCAGCAGCTTGGCCGCCGGGGAGCTGTTTTTT
TRBD1 NA 17 TRBJ1-5 TRBV4-2 CASSQESDRGQSQPQHF TGTGCCAGCAGCCAAGAATCCGACAGGGGGCAGTCACAGCCCCAGCATTTT
TRBD1 NA 17 TRBJ1-1 TRBV7-8 CASSLAFGTGGITEAFF TGTGCCAGCAGCTTAGCGTTCGGGACAGGGGGTATCACTGAAGCTTTCTTT
TRBD2 NA 16 TRBJ2-3 TRBV18 CASSPPGTSDTDTQYF TGTGCCAGCTCACCACCCGGGACTAGCGACACAGATACGCAGTATTTT
TRBD1 NA 13 TRBJ1-1 TRBV19 CASSAQGGGEAFF TGTGCCAGTAGTGCCCAAGGGGGCGGCGAAGCTTTCTTT
TRBD2 NA 14 TRBJ2-7 TRBV13 CASSSTGGGYEQYF TGTGCCAGCAGCTCCACGGGAGGGGGGTACGAGCAGTACTTC
NA NA 16 TRBJ1-1 TRBV30 CAWIKGRGEVNTEAFF TGTGCCTGGATTAAGGGCAGGGGAGAGGTGAACACTGAAGCTTTCTTT
TRBD2 once 17 TRBJ2-1 TRBV27 CASSLLGLAGGHNEQFF TGTGCCAGCAGTTTATTAGGACTAGCGGGAGGTCACAATGAGCAGTTCTTC
TRBD2 NA 13 TRBJ2-7 TRBV27 CASSRAGVSEQYF TGTGCCAGCAGTCGAGCGGGAGTCTCCGAGCAGTACTTC
TRBD2 NA 18 TRBJ2-3 TRBV9 CASSATPSLAGVTDTQYF TGTGCCAGCAGCGCAACTCCCAGCCTAGCGGGAGTTACAGATACGCAGTATTTT
NA NA 16 TRBJ1-1 TRBV6-4 CASSDSIRGARTEAFF TGTGCCAGCAGTGACTCGATTCGTGGGGCGAGGACTGAAGCTTTCTTT
NA NA 17 TRBJ1-4 TRBV14 CASSQSVTGISNEKLFF TGTGCCAGCAGCCAATCCGTAACAGGGATCTCCAATGAAAAACTGTTTTTT
NA NA 18 TRBJ2-7 TRBV9 CASSASQGVSGIYYEQYF TGTGCCAGCAGCGCCTCACAGGGGGTGAGCGGGATTTACTACGAGCAGTACTTC
NA NA 11 TRBJ1-1 TRBV29-1 CSGEIGIEAFF TGCAGCGGAGAGATCGGGATCGAAGCTTTCTTT
TRBD1 NA 15 TRBJ2-1 TRBV5-1 CASSLEGAPYNEQFF TGCGCCAGCAGCTTGGAGGGGGCACCCTACAATGAGCAGTTCTTC
NA NA 16 TRBJ1-3 TRBV4-3 CASSQDGQISGNTIYF TGCGCCAGCAGCCAAGATGGCCAGATCTCTGGAAACACCATATATTTT
NA NA 14 TRBJ2-3 TRBV19 CASVETAGTDTQYF TGTGCCAGTGTAGAAACCGCTGGCACAGATACGCAGTATTTT
NA NA 11 TRBJ2-1 TRBV21-1 CRRGSGDEQFF TGCCGCAGGGGCTCCGGGGATGAGCAGTTCTTC
NA few 16 TRBJ1-2 TRBV5-8 CASSPEGVKPYYGYTF TGTGCCAGCAGCCCCGAGGGGGTAAAACCTTACTATGGCTACACCTTC
TRBD1 NA 16 TRBJ2-6 TRBV19 CATRRDRGSGANVLTF TGTGCCACTCGCCGGGACAGGGGTTCTGGGGCCAACGTCCTGACTTTC
NA once 14 TRBJ1-1 TRBV18 CASSPDSMNTEAFF TGTGCCAGCTCACCCGACAGTATGAACACTGAAGCTTTCTTT
NA NA 14 TRBJ1-1 TRBV6-5 CASSYDWALTEAFF TGTGCCAGCAGTTACGATTGGGCCCTAACTGAAGCTTTCTTT
NA few 17 TRBJ2-3 TRBV7-9 CASSLGVSPGSTDTQYF TGTGCCAGCAGCTTAGGGGTCTCCCCGGGGAGCACAGATACGCAGTATTTT
NA few 16 TRBJ2-7 TRBV28 CASRPVGVGQGYEQYF TGTGCCAGCAGGCCGGTAGGTGTGGGTCAGGGCTACGAGCAGTACTTC